The clone carrying this TCR beta chain was seen a single time. This entry belongs to a study of blood T cell repertoires in COVID-19. On the study more broadly: Samples representing acute and convalescent COVID-19 were sourced from the United States, Italy and Spain.

As processed by the authors: Nucleated cell number was recorded as an estimate derived from reference gene primer amplification. The method was immunoSEQ multiplex PCR; TCRdb's version includes in-frame clones alone and lacks a portion of them. V and J calls and clone size follow that table, whereas D and trimming were derived from the DNA. This sample yields approximately 270,000 clones, of which almost 90% are seen a single time; over 1.3% belongs to the top ten. This CDR3 is 13 amino acids long. The V end lost 7 bases, the J end lost 7 bases, and 14 bases lay between the germline ends. The receptor was derived from a man older than 75 with acute or convalescent COVID-19. Sequencing input: peripheral blood. The chain recombines TRBV12-3 or TRBV12-4 with TRBJ2-1; D is unresolved. Here the CDR3 reads CASTILADNEQFF. In DNA form, the CDR3 reads TGTGCCAGCACTATCCTTGCGGATAATGAGCAGTTCTTC.